These 9 T cell receptor beta chains share one sample of origin, sequenced in a study of vaccination and CD4 T cells after COVID-19. As for treatment: roughly 10-day PBMC culture with coronavirus spike peptide pools or control peptides (ViraFEST assay). Oncomine TCR Beta short-read sequencing was applied to DNA from cultured CD4+ T cells. MiXCR, run by TCRdb on the PCR reads, gives a single entry per CDR3 protein. The sample lists over 10,000 distinct CDR3 sequences, less than 45% occurring once. No antigen has been assigned to these receptors. The sequenced sample was CD4+ T cells from blood, cultured in vitro. The receptors were gathered from a human donor who had recovered from COVID-19.

This chain joins TRBV6-2 or TRBV6-3 and TRBJ2-7; TRBD1 is a possible D gene (5 bases). This CDR3 region has 15 residues. The V end lost 0 bases, the J end lost 3 bases, and 12 bases lay between the germline ends. The V gene's germline CDR1 is MNHEY and CDR2 SVGEGT. This chain's CDR3 is CASSYSLTDLYEQYF. CDR3 coding DNA: TGTGCCAGCAGTTACTCTTTGACAGACCTCTACGAGCAGTACTTC.

There are a few counts of this clonotype. The J gene is TRBJ1-5, the V gene TRBV24-1; 7 bases are a match to TRBD1. CDR1 KGHDR and CDR2 SFDVKD come from the germline V gene. This CDR3 is built from 16 residues. V was pared by 9 bases and J by 2 bases, with 12 bases of the junction left unmatched. CDR3 sequence reads: CATPDRVRRCNQPQHF. CDR3 bases: TGTGCCACCCCAGACAGGGTGCGACGTTGCAATCAGCCCCAGCATTTT.

This clonotype counts as medium-sized. The chain combines TRBV20-1 with TRBJ1-6; unclear D gene. This CDR3 is 16 amino acids long. Germline lookup yields CDR1 DFQATT and CDR2 SNEGSKA (reference sequence). V dropped 0 bases and J dropped 0 bases, with 9 bases sitting between them. CDR3 loop: CSARDPRNSYNSPLHF. For the CDR3, the DNA is TGCAGTGCTAGAGATCCCAGGAACTCCTATAATTCACCCCTCCACTTT.

The CDR3: CASVKSLKDRGHSIGNQPQHF. The CDR3 nucleotides read TGCGCCAGCGTCAAATCCCTGAAGGACAGGGGGCATTCTATAGGCAATCAGCCCCAGCATTTT. V gene TRBV5-1 combines with J gene TRBJ1-5; 11 bases line up with TRBD1. Trimming cost V 7 bases and J 2 bases; bases outside gene matches: 23. Per the germline V gene, CDR1 is SGHRS and CDR2 is YFSETQ. The CDR3 covers 21 residues.

This clonotype was seen only a few times. J is TRBJ1-1 and V is TRBV10-3, with 8 bases lining up with TRBD1. Germline trimming cut 6 bases from V and 2 bases from J; bases unmatched to any gene: 11. The CDR3 loop spans 16 amino acids. Germline V gives CDR1 ENHRY, CDR2 SYGVKD. The CDR3 DNA follows: TGTGCCATCAGGGGACAGGCACCTTTTGAAAACACTGAAGCTTTCTTT. Its protein product is CAIRGQAPFENTEAFF.

This clonotype came up a few times. The chain combines TRBV6-5 with TRBJ1-1; D is perhaps TRBD1 (5 bases). Trimming took off 3 bases at V and 1 base at J, with 12 bases between the two ends. CDR3 length equals 15 residues. Germline V gene sequence: CDR1 MNHEY, CDR2 SVGAGI. CDR3 in amino acids: CASSYSGKANTEAFF. In DNA, the CDR3 is TGTGCCAGCAGTTATTCAGGGAAGGCGAACACTGAAGCTTTCTTT.

The chain recombines TRBV27 with TRBJ2-3, with 9 bases matching TRBD2. The CDR3 is 15 amino acids. The germline V gene encodes CDR1 MNHEY and CDR2 SMNVEV (reference sequence). With V trimmed by 0 bases and J by 4 bases, 2 bases remained unmatched. CDR3 sequence (DNA): TGTGCCAGCAGTTTATCAGGGACTAGCTCAGATACGCAGTATTTT. This gives the protein CASSLSGTSSDTQYF.

The J gene is TRBJ1-1, the V gene TRBV5-1, with D hard to call. CDR3 length equals 12 residues. Trimming left V 7 bases short and J 5 bases short, with 12 bases between. Germline V gene data show CDR1 as SGHRS and CDR2 as YFSETQ. In nucleotides, the CDR3 is TGCGCCAGCCGGTTGGGGAGAACTGAAGCTTTCTTT. It encodes CASRLGRTEAFF.

This clonotype has only one observation. The CDR3 loop reads CSGQTDLNYGYTF. CDR3 nucleotide sequence: TGCAGTGGCCAGACAGACCTTAACTATGGCTACACCTTC. The rearrangement links TRBV20-1 to TRBJ1-2; D is possibly TRBD1 (5 bases). Germline V gene sequence: CDR1 DFQATT, CDR2 SNEGSKA (reference sequence). Between the trimmed V and J ends, which lost 7 bases and 1 base, there was a span of 13 bases. CDR3 length: 13 amino acids.